The source of this T cell receptor beta chain is a study of control samples from healthy donors and cancer patients. V lost 5 bases to trimming and J lost 1 base, with 15 bases between them. CDR3 length: 16 amino acids. Germline values: CDR1 MDHEN, CDR2 SYDVKM. The data were produced by immunoSEQ multiplex PCR, yet TCRdb's version contains in-frame clones alone and is incomplete. The data show roughly 95,000 clones, with roughly 92% seen just once and about 2.9% held by the top ten. The chain is built from TRBV28 and TRBJ2-4, with D perhaps matching TRBD1 or TRBD2 (5 bases each). The origin of this receptor is a human donor in good health. The donor label of this sample is uncertain. The specimen was blood. The chain's CDR3 is CASSDWDESAKNIQYF. In DNA, the CDR3 is TGTGCCAGCAGTGACTGGGACGAATCGGCCAAAAACATTCAGTACTTC.